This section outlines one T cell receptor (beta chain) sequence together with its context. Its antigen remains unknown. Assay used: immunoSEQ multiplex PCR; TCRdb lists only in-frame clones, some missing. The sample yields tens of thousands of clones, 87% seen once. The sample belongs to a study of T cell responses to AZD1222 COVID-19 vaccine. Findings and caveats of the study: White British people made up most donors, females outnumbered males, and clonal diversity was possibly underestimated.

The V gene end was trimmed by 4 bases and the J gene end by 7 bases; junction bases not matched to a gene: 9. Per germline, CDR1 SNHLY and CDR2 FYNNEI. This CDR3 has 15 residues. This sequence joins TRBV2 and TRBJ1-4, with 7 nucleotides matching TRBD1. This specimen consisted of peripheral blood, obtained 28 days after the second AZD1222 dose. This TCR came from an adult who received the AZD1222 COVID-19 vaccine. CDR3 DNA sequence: TGTGCCAGCAGTGGCCAGGGGACAGCCCGTGAAAAACTGTTTTTT. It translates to CASSGQGTAREKLFF.